These T cell receptor beta chains were read from a single sample in a study of control samples from healthy donors and cancer patients. Clones were sequenced by immunoSEQ multiplex PCR, and TCRdb holds only the in-frame ones, with some missing. The data hold over 100,000 clones, with about 90% observed a single time. The sample was blood. These receptors were collected from a woman between 50 and 59 years old in good health. The CDR3 runs from the conserved cysteine through the conserved F or W. Fields, in order: CDR3 length, J gene, clone size, V gene, CDR3 protein. Only some rows state a clone size, as once, few, many or a class for expanded clones.

15 TRBJ1-6 . TRBV28 CASSAPGTANSPLHF
16 TRBJ1-1 . TRBV15 CATSREPGRPNTEAFF
14 TRBJ1-1 . TRBV28 CASTWDTGNTEAFF
13 TRBJ1-2 . TRBV12-3/TRBV12-4 CASSPGQGGGYTF
15 TRBJ1-3 . TRBV30 CAWRGDSYSGNTIYF
14 TRBJ1-1 . TRBV7-8 CASSPRVGRTEAFF
23 TRBJ2-2 . TRBV24-1 CATSDWGPSGKGLAGGNTGELFF
15 TRBJ1-3 . TRBV9 CASSTRTNSGNTIYF
15 TRBJ1-1 . TRBV7-9 CASSPQSGVRTEAFF
16 TRBJ2-3 once TRBV11-2 CASSYRPVTSTDTQYF
17 TRBJ2-2 . TRBV19 CASNFLRGELNTGELFF
14 TRBJ1-3 . TRBV3-1/TRBV3-2 CASSHAVSGNTIYF
14 TRBJ2-1 . TRBV19 CASSRQVELNEQFF
15 TRBJ2-3 . TRBV11-2 CASSEVSLVMDTQYF
14 TRBJ1-2 few TRBV15 CATSRRTTGDGYTF
15 TRBJ2-7 . TRBV27 CASSLREGVSYEQYF
16 TRBJ1-5 . TRBV6-1 CASSEEVVQTGQPQHF
16 TRBJ2-1 . TRBV5-1 CASSRVSGPNYNEQFF
12 TRBJ1-6 few TRBV27 CASSWGNSPLHF
15 TRBJ1-6 . TRBV3-1/TRBV3-2 CASSVRQRNNSPLHF
15 TRBJ2-4 . TRBV11-2 CASSLAILAKNIQYF
14 TRBJ2-3 . TRBV5-4 CASSPLAGGDTQYF
15 TRBJ2-3 . TRBV6-2/TRBV6-3 CASSYSSGGTDTQYF
18 TRBJ1-6 . TRBV20-1 CSASRGEFRSSYNSPLHF
14 TRBJ1-1 . TRBV6-5 CASSLDRVFTEAFF
14 TRBJ1-2 . TRBV28 CASSSPGQNYGYTF